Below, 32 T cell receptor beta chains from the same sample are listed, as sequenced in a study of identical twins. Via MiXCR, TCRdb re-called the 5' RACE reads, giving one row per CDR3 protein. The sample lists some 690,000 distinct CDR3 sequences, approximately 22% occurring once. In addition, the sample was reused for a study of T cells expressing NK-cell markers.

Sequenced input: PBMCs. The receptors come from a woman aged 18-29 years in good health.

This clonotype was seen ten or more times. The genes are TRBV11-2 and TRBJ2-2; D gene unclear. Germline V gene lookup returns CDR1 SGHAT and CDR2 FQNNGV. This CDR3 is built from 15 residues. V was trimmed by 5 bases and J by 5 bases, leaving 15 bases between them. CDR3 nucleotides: TGTGCCAGCAGCCTCCAACGCTCCCCTACCGGGGAGCTGTTTTTT. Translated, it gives CASSLQRSPTGELFF.

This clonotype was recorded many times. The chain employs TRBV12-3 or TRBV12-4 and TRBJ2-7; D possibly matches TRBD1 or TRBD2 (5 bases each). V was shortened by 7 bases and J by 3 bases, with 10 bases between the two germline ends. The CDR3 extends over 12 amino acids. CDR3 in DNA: TGTGCCAGCACTAGGGACGTCTACGAGCAGTACTTC. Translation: CASTRDVYEQYF.

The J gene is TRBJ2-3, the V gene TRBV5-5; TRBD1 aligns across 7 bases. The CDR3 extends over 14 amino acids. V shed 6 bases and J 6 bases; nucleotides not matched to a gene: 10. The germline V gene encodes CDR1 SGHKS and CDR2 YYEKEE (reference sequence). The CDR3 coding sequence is TGTGCCAGCACCCTTGGACAGGCCCTGGATACGCAGTATTTT. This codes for CASTLGQALDTQYF.

CDR3 bases: TGCAGTGCTAGCGGACTCCCGGGCTACGAGCAGTACTTC. Its protein product is CSASGLPGYEQYF. The chain is built from TRBV20-1 and TRBJ2-7; weak D call: TRBD2 (5 bases). The CDR3 loop spans 13 amino acids. The V gene's germline CDR1 is DFQATT and CDR2 SNEGSKA (reference sequence). Deletions cut 3 bases from V and 3 bases from J, with 12 bases between.

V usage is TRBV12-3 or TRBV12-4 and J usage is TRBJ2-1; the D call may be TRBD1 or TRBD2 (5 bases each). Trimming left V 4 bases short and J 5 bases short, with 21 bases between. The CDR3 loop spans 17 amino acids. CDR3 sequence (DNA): TGTGCCAGCAGTTCGACTCCGGGACGCGGAGGCCACAATGAGCAGTTCTTC. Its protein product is CASSSTPGRGGHNEQFF.

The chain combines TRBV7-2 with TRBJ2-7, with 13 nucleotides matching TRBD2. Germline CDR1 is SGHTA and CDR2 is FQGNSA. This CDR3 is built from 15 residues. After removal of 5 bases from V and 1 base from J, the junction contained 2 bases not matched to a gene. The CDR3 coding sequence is TGTGCCAGCAGCACTAGCGGGAGGGCGTCCTACGAGCAGTACTTC. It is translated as CASSTSGRASYEQYF.

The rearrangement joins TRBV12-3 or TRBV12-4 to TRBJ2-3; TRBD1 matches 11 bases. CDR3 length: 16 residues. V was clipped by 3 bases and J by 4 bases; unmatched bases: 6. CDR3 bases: TGTGCCAGCAGTTTCTGGACAGGGGGCGCCCCAGATACGCAGTATTTT. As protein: CASSFWTGGAPDTQYF.

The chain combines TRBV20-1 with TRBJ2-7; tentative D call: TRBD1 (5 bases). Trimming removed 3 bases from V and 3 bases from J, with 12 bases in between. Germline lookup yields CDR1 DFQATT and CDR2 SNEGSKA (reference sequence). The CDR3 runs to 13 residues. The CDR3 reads CSARPTDLYEQYF. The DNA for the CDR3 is TGCAGTGCTAGGCCGACAGACCTCTACGAGCAGTACTTC.

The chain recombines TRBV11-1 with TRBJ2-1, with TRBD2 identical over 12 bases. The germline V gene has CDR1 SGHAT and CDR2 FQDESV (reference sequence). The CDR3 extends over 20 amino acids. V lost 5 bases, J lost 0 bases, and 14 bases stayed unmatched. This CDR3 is CASSPRLLAGGPSSYNEQFF. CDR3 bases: TGTGCCAGCAGCCCCAGGTTACTAGCGGGGGGCCCGAGCTCCTACAATGAGCAGTTCTTC.

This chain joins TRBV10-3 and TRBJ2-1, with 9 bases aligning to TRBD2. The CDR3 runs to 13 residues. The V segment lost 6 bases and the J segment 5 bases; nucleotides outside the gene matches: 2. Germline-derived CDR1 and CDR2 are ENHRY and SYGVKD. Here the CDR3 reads CAISLAGNNEQFF. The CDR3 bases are TGTGCCATCAGCCTAGCGGGAAACAATGAGCAGTTCTTC.

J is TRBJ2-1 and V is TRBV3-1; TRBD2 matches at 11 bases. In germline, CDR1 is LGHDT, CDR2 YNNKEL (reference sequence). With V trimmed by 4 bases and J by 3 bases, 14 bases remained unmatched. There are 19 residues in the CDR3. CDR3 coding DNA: TGTGCCAGCAGCCCTCGTGTGTTAGCGGGGACTAGCGGCTACAATGAGCAGTTCTTC. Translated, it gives CASSPRVLAGTSGYNEQFF.

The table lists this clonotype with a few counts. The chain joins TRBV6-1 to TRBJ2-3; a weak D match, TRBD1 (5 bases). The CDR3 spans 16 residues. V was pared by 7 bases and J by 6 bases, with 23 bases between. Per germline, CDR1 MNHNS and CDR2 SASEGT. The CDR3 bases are TGTGCCAGCACCAAGAGGCAGGGCTGGGGTTATGATACGCAGTATTTT. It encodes CASTKRQGWGYDTQYF.

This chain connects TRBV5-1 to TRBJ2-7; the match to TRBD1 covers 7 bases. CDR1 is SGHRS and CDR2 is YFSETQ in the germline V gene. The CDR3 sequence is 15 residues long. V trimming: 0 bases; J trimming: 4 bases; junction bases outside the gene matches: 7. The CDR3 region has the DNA TGCGCCAGCAGCTTGGAATCGGACAGGTCTTACGAGCAGTACTTC. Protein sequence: CASSLESDRSYEQYF.

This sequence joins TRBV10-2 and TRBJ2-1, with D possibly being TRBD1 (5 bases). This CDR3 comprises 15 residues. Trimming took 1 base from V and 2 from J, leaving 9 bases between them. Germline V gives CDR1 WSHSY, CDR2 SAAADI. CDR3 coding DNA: TGCGCCAGCAGTGAGTTCCAGGGTCCCTACAATGAGCAGTTCTTC. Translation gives CASSEFQGPYNEQFF.

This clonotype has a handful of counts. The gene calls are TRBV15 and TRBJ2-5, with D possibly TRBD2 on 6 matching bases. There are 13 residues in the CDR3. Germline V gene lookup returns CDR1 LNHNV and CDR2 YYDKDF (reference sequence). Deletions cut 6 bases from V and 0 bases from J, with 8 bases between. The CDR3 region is CATSRTNQETQYF. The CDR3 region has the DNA TGTGCCACCAGTCGGACTAACCAAGAGACCCAGTACTTC.

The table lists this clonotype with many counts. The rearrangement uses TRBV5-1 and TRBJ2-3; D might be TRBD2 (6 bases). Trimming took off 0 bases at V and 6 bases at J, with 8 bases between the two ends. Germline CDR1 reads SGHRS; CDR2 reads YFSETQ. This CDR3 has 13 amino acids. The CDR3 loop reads CASSLGLVDTQYF. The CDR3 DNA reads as TGCGCCAGCAGCTTGGGACTAGTTGATACGCAGTATTTT.

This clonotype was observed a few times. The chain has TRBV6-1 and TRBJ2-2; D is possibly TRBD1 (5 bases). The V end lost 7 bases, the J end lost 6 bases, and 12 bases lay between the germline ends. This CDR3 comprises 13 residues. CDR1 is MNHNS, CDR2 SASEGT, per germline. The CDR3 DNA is TGTGCCAGCATCCCAGGGTACGCCGGGGAGCTGTTTTTT. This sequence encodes CASIPGYAGELFF.

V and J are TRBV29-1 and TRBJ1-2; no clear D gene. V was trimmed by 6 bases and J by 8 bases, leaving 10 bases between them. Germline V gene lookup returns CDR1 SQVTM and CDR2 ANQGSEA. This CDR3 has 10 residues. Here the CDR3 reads CSVDESGYTF. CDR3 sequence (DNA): TGCAGCGTCGACGAGTCCGGCTACACCTTC.

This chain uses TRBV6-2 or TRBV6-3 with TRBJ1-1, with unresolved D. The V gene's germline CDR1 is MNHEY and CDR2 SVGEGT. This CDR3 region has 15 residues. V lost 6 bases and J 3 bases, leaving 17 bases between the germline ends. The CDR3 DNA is TGTGCCAGCAGCCAAACTCCCCAGTGGGACACTGAAGCTTTCTTT. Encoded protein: CASSQTPQWDTEAFF.

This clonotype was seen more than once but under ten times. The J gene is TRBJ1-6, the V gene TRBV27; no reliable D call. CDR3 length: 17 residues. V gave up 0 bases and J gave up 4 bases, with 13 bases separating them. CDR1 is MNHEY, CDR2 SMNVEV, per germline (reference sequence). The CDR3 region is CASSLSSGFRYNSPLHF. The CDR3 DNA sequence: TGTGCCAGCAGTTTATCATCGGGTTTTCGTTATAATTCACCCCTCCACTTT.

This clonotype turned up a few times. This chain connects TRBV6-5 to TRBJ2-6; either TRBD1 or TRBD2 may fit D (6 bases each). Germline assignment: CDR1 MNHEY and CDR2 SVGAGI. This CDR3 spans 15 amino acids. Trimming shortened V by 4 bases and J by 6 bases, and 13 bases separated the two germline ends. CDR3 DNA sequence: TGTGCCAGCAGTTTGGACGGGGGCTCGGCCAACGTCCTGACTTTC. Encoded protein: CASSLDGGSANVLTF.

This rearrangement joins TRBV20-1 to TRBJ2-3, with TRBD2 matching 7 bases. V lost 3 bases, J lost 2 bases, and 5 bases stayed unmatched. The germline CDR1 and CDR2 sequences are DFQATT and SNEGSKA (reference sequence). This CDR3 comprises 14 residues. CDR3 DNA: TGCAGTGCTAGGCGGGGGAGCCCCACAGATACGCAGTATTTT. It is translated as CSARRGSPTDTQYF.

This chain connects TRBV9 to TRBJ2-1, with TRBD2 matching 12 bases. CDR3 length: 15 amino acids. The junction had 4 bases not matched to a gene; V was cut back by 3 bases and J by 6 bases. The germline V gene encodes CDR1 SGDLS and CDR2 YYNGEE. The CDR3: CASSATSGSSNEQFF. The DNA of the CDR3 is TGTGCCAGCAGCGCGACTAGCGGGAGCTCCAATGAGCAGTTCTTC.

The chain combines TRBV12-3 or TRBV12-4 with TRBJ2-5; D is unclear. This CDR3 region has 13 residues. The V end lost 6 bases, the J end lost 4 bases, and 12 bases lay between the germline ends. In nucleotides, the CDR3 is TGTGCCAGCAGCGAAAGAGGCGGAGAGACCCAGTACTTC. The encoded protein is CASSERGGETQYF.

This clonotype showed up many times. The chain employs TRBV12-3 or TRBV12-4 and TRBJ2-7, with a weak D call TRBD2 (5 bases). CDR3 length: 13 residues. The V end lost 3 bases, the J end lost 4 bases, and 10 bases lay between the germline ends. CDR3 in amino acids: CASSFERKYEQYF. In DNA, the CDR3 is TGTGCCAGCAGTTTTGAGCGGAAGTACGAGCAGTACTTC.

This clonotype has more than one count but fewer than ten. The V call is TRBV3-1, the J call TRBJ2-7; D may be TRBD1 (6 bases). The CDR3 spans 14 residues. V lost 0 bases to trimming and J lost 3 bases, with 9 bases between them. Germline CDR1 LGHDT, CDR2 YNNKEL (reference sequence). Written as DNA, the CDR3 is TGTGCCAGCAGCCAAGACTCACAGGGCTACGAGCAGTACTTC. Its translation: CASSQDSQGYEQYF.

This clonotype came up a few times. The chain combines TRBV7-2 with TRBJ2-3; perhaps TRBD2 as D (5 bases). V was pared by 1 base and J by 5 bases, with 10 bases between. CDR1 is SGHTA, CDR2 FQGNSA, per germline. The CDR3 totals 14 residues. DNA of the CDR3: TGTGCCAGCAGCTTAGTCCGGGCGGGAGATACGCAGTATTTT. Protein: CASSLVRAGDTQYF.

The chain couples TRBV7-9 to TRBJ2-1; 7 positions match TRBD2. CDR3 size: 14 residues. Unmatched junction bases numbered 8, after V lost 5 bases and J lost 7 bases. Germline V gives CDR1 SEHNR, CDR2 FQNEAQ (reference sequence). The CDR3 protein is CASSKPGGGNEQFF. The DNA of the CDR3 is TGTGCCAGCAGCAAGCCGGGAGGTGGAAATGAGCAGTTCTTC.

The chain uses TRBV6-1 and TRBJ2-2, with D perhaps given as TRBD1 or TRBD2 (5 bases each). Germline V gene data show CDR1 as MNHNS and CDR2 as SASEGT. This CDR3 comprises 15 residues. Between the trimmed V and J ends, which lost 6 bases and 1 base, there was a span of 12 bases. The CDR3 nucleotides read TGTGCCAGCAGGATCGGGACCGAGAACACCGGGGAGCTGTTTTTT. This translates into CASRIGTENTGELFF.

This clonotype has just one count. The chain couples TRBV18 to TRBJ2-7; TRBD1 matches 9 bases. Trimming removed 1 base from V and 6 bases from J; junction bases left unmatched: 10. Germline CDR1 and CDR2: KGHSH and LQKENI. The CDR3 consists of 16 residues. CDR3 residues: CASSPHQGQGMAEQYF. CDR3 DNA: TGTGCCAGCTCACCACATCAGGGACAGGGTATGGCCGAGCAGTACTTC. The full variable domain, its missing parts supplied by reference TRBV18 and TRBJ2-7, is NAGVMQNPRHLVRRRGQEARLRCSPMKGHSHVYWYRQLPEEGLKFMVYLQKENIIDESGMPKERFSAEFPKEGPSILRIQQVVRGDSAAYFCASSPHQGQGMAEQYFGPGTRLTVT.

The CDR3 DNA follows: TGCGCCAGCAGATCCGGGACAGGGATTGTGAATGAGCAGTTCTTC. Its protein product is CASRSGTGIVNEQFF. V and J are TRBV4-1 and TRBJ2-1; 9 bases are shared with TRBD1. Germline assignment: CDR1 MGHRA and CDR2 YSYEKL. V lost 6 bases and J lost 7; bases outside the gene matches: 10. The CDR3 has 15 amino acids.

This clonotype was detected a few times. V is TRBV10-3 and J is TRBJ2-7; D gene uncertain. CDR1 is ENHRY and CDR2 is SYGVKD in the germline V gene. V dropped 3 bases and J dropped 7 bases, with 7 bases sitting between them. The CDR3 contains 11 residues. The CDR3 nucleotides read TGTGCCATCAGTGACCCGAGTGAGCAGTACTTC. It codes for CAISDPSEQYF.